These T cell receptor beta chains were read from a single sample in a study of long-term antiretroviral therapy in people with HIV. Sequencing was performed with immunoSEQ multiplex PCR; in TCRdb, only in-frame clones are kept and a portion is missing. This table has about 39,000 clones, about 86% appearing once. The sequencing here drew on unsorted PBMCs, taken 1.2 years after starting antiretroviral therapy. The receptors come from a woman between 45 and 60 years old with HIV. CDR3s include the opening cysteine and the closing phenylalanine or tryptophan. The size entry is marked missing in some rows and otherwise reads once, few, many or a size class.

clone_size j_call cdr3_length v_call cdr3_aa
. TRBJ1-1 15 TRBV5-1 CASSLGWGANTEAFF
. TRBJ1-2 12 TRBV2 CASARDTYGYTF
once TRBJ1-2 14 TRBV19 CASSKRGATGGYTF
. TRBJ2-2 16 TRBV7-9 CASSPTSGGDTGELFF
. TRBJ2-7 16 TRBV7-6 CASSPPGHGRVYEQYF
. TRBJ2-3 16 TRBV4-1 CASSPGQGASTDTQYF
. TRBJ1-2 12 TRBV18 CASSPGGYGYTF
. TRBJ1-2 14 TRBV30 CAWSVQGGAYGYTF
. TRBJ1-2 14 TRBV7-9 CASNLAGSGYGYTF
. TRBJ1-2 14 TRBV9 CASRDRVENYGYTF
once TRBJ2-3 15 TRBV7-2 CASSLGSVWADTQYF
. TRBJ2-7 17 TRBV19 CASSIDFGTSVSYEQYF
. TRBJ2-1 14 TRBV7-3 CASSQGGTYNEQFF
. TRBJ1-4 17 TRBV5-1 CASSLGRTVATNEKLFF
. TRBJ2-7 14 TRBV18 CASSLGTASYEQYF
. TRBJ2-1 14 TRBV4-1 CASSPFGWDGEQFF
. TRBJ2-7 19 TRBV30 CAWSVYGDRQLESSYEQYF
. TRBJ1-1 18 TRBV18 CASSPLSRGGVANTEAFF
. TRBJ1-3 16 TRBV7-8 CASSQTWTVSGNTIYF
. TRBJ1-6 16 TRBV9 CASSEGDSLGGSPLHF
. TRBJ2-1 21 TRBV13 CASSLGLEGFPLRSSYNEQFF
. TRBJ2-7 15 TRBV6-1 CASSEEPGLAYEQYF
. TRBJ2-2 14 TRBV2 CASNKDRAPGELFF
. TRBJ1-5 15 TRBV7-2 CASSFSSLSNQPQHF